This T cell receptor beta chain was retrieved from a study of early T cells in non-severe SARS-CoV-2 infection. TCRdb re-derived calls from the 5' RACE reads in MiXCR, one entry per CDR3 protein. The sample records more than 20,000 distinct CDR3 sequences, around 4.6% being singletons. This CDR3 spans 15 amino acids. With V trimmed by 3 bases and J by 2 bases, 2 bases remained unmatched. This clonotype came up many times. The sequenced sample consisted of whole blood. The receptor's source is an adult who was a healthcare worker with PCR-confirmed SARS-CoV-2 infection or an uninfected control (not recorded which). This chain joins TRBV12-3 or TRBV12-4 and TRBJ2-5, with 11 bases matching TRBD2. The CDR3 DNA follows: TGTGCCAGCAGTTTCACTAGCGGGGGACAAGAGACCCAGTACTTC. It translates to CASSFTSGGQETQYF.